These 5 T cell receptor beta chains share one sample of origin, sequenced in a study of tumor and adjacent non-tumor tissue in lung cancer. The library came from three nested PCR rounds adapted from ARM-PCR protocols. TCRdb re-called the multiplex PCR reads with MiXCR, one entry per CDR3 protein. The sample shows approximately 79,000 distinct CDR3 sequences, just under 75% of them seen only once. The template was RNA from unsorted bulk tissue. The sample was lung tumor tissue. The receptors here all came from a woman aged 40 to 50 with non-small cell lung cancer.

At least ten counts were recorded for this clonotype. Here the CDR3 reads CALWGGDPTGELFF. CDR3 DNA sequence: TGTGCCCTCTGGGGGGGGGACCCCACCGGGGAGCTGTTTTTT. This rearrangement joins TRBV7-9 to TRBJ2-2, with TRBD2 matching over 7 bases. V gave up 11 bases and J gave up 4 bases; unmatched junction bases: 10. In germline, CDR1 is SEHNR, CDR2 FQNEAQ (reference sequence). This CDR3 has 14 amino acids. The entire variable domain, with the rest obtained from reference TRBV7-9 and TRBJ2-2, is as follows: DTGVSQNPRHKITKRGQNVTFRCDPISEHNRLYWYRQTLGQGPEFLTYFQNEAQLEKSRLLSDRFSAERPKGSFSTLEIQRTEQGDSAMYLCALWGGDPTGELFFGEGSRLTVL.

On this clonotype: This CDR3 fails to terminate in the conserved phenylalanine or tryptophan, so it likely reflects a read error. The CDR3 DNA reads TGTGCCAGCAATATAGGGGGGAATGGCTACACCTTA. This gives the protein CASNIGGNGYTL. V gene TRBV28 combines with J gene TRBJ1-2; TRBD1 is a possible D gene (6 bases). CDR1 is MDHEN, CDR2 SYDVKM, per germline. Trimming cost V 7 bases and J 6 bases, with 12 bases left between them. The CDR3 contains 12 residues.

This clonotype occurred a few times. This may arise from a read error, as a much more abundant clone is one base away. This rearrangement joins TRBV14 to TRBJ2-7; possible D gene TRBD2, 7 bases. The V and J ends lost 4 bases and 1 base respectively, with 17 bases between them. This CDR3 comprises 16 residues. Germline CDR1 and CDR2: SGHDN and FVKESK. CDR3 loop: CASSPYQAGASYEQYF. The CDR3 DNA reads as TGTGCCAGCAGCCCTTACCAGGCGGGGGCATCCTACGAGCAGTACTTC.

Within the sample, this clonotype is medium-sized. The chain has TRBV11-2 and TRBJ2-7, with TRBD1 identical over 10 bases. This CDR3 has 15 residues. The J segment lost 4 bases and the V segment lost 6 bases, leaving 9 bases of the junction unmatched. The germline gives CDR1 SGHAT, CDR2 FQNNGV. In DNA, the CDR3 is TGTGCCAGCAGTTCCGGGACAGGGGTTCAGTACGAGCAGTACTTC. Protein: CASSSGTGVQYEQYF. Based on the CDR3 plus reference TRBV11-2 and TRBJ2-7, the full variable domain is EAGVAQSPRYKIIEKRQSVAFWCNPISGHATLYWYQQILGQGPKLLIQFQNNGVVDDSQLPKDRFSAERLKGVDSTLKIQPAKLEDSAVYLCASSSGTGVQYEQYFGPGTRLTVT.

Comments on this clonotype: One end of the junction fails to match germline, which may point to a read error. Here the CDR3 reads CASSTLGYTETQYF. CDR3 sequence (DNA): TGTGCCAGCAGTACCCTGGGTTACACAGAAACGCAGTATTTT. The V call is TRBV28, the J call TRBJ2-3; D not certain. This CDR3 has 14 amino acids. The germline CDR1 and CDR2 sequences are MDHEN and SYDVKM.